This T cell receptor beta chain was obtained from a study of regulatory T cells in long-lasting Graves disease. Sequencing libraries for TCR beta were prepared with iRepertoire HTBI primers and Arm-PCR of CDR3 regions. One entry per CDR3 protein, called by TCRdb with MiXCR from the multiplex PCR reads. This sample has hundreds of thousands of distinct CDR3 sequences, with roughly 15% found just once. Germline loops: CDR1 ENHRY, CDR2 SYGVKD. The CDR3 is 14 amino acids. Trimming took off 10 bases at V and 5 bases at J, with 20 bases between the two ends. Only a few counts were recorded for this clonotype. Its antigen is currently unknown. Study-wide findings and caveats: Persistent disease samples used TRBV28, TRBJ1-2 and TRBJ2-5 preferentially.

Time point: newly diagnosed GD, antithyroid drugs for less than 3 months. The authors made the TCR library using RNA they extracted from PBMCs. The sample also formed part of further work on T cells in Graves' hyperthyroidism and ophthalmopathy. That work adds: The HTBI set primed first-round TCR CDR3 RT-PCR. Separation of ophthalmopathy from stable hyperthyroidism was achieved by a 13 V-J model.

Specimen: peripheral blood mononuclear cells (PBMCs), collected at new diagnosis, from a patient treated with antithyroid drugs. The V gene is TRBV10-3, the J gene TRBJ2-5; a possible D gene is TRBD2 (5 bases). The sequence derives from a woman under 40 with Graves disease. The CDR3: CATRTFRMMETQYF. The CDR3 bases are TGTGCCACCAGGACTTTTCGGATGATGGAGACCCAGTACTTC.